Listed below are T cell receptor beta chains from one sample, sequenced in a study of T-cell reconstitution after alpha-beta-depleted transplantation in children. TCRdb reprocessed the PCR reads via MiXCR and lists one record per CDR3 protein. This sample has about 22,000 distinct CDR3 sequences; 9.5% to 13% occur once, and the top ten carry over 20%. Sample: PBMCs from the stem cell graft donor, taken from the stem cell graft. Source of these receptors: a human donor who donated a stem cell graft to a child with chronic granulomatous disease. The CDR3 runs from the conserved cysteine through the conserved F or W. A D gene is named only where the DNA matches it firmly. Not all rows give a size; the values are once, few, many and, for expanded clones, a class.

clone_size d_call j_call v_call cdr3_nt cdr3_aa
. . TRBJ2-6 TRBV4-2 TGTGCCAGCAGCCAAGATTCAAACTCTGGGGCCAACGTCCTGACTTTC CASSQDSNSGANVLTF
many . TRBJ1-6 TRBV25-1 TGTGCCAGCAGGGGCCAGGACAGAGCTAATTCACCCCTCCACTTT CASRGQDRANSPLHF
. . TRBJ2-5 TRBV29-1 TGCAGCGTCTCGGGGTTGGAAGAGTCCCAGTACTTC CSVSGLEESQYF
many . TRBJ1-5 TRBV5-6 TGTGCCAGCTGCCAGGGTGGCTTTAGCAATCAGCCCCAGCATTTT CASCQGGFSNQPQHF
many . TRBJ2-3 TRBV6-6 TGTGCCAGCAGTTACTACAGCACAGATACGCAGTATTTT CASSYYSTDTQYF
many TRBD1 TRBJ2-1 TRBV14 TGTGCCAGCAGCCGGACAGGGAACAATGAGCAGTTCTTC CASSRTGNNEQFF
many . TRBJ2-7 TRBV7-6 TGTGCCAGCAGCTCTTTGGGGGTCTACGAGCAGTACTTC CASSSLGVYEQYF
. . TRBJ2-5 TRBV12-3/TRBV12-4 TGTGCCAGCAGTAGACAGGAGCAAGAGACCCAGTACTTC CASSRQEQETQYF
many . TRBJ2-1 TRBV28 TGTGCCAGCAGGAGGAGGTTATCGAGCTCCTACAATGAGCAGTTCTTC CASRRRLSSSYNEQFF
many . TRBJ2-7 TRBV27 TGTGCCAGCAGTTTACTGGATAGCTCCTACGAGCAGTACTTC CASSLLDSSYEQYF
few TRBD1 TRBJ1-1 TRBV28 TGTGCCAGCAGCGCAGGGGGGTACAACACTGAAGCTTTCTTT CASSAGGYNTEAFF
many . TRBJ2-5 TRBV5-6 TGTGCCAGCAGCGCCCTGGGTCGAGGACAAGAGACCCAGTACTTC CASSALGRGQETQYF
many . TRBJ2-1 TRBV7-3 TGTGCCAGCAGCAAACAGGGTATGGTGCGCAATGAGCAGTTCTTC CASSKQGMVRNEQFF
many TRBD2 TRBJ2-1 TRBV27 TGTGCCAGCAGCCGCATCGGACTAGCGGGAAGGGGCGATGAGCAGTTCTTC CASSRIGLAGRGDEQFF
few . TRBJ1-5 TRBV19 TGTGCCAGTAGTATAGGGGCGAGGCCCCAGCATTTT CASSIGARPQHF
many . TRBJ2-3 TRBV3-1 TGTGCCAGCAGCCAAGATAAGGGCGACACAGATACGCAGTATTTT CASSQDKGDTDTQYF
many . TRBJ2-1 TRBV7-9 TGTGCCAGCAGCTTTTACGAGGACAATGAGCAGTTCTTC CASSFYEDNEQFF
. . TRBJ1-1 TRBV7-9 TGTGCCAGCAGCCCGCTGGCGACTGAAGCTTTCTTT CASSPLATEAFF
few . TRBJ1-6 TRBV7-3 TGTGCCAGCAGCTTATTAGGAAGGGACGGTTCACCCCTCCACTTT CASSLLGRDGSPLHF
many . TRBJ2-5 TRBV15 TGTGCCACCAGCGGAGAGACAGACCACCAAGAGACCCAGTACTTC CATSGETDHQETQYF
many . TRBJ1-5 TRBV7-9 TGTGCCAGCAGCACAGGGACTCAGCCCCAGCATTTT CASSTGTQPQHF
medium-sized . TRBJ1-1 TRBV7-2 TGTGCCAGCAGCGAATTTCCCGACCTTTTGAACACTGAAGCTTTCTTT CASSEFPDLLNTEAFF
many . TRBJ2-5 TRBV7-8 TGTGCCAGCAGCTTAGGAGGGGCCACCCAGTACTTC CASSLGGATQYF
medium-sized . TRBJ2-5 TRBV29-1 TGCAGCGTTGCTAAACAAGAGACCCAGTACTTC CSVAKQETQYF
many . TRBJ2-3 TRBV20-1 TGCAGTGCTATCGGGGACACAGATACGCAGTATTTT CSAIGDTDTQYF
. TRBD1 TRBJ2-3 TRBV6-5 TGTGCCAGCAGTTACGGGACAGGGGACACAGATACGCAGTATTTT CASSYGTGDTDTQYF
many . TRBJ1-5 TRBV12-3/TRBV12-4 TGTGCCAGCCGCCCAGGGCGTCAGGACCTTAATCAGCCCCAGCATTTT CASRPGRQDLNQPQHF
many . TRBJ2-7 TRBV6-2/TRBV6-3 TGTGCCAGCAGTTACTCGTCAGGCTCCTACGAGCAGTACTTC CASSYSSGSYEQYF
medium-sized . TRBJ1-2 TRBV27 TGTGCCAGCAGTTTCTCATGGGACCGCTATGGCTACACCTTC CASSFSWDRYGYTF
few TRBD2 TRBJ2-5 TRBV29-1 TGCAGCACGGGACTAGCGGGGCTGCAAGAGACCCAGTACTTC CSTGLAGLQETQYF
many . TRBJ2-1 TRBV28 TGTGCCAGCAGTTTGCCCAACAATGAGCAGTTCTTC CASSLPNNEQFF
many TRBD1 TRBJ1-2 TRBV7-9 TGTGCCAGCAGCTCCTCGACAGGGACCTATGGCTACACCTTC CASSSSTGTYGYTF
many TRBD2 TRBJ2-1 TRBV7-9 TGTGCCAGCAGTTGGCCGGGACTAGCGGACTACAATGAGCAGTTCTTC CASSWPGLADYNEQFF
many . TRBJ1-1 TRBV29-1 TGCAGCGCTCCGACAGAAAACACTGAAGCTTTCTTT CSAPTENTEAFF
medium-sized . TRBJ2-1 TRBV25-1 TGTGCCAGCAGTGTACAGACAAGTTACAATGAGCAGTTCTTC CASSVQTSYNEQFF
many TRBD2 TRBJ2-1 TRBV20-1 TGCAGTGCTAGAGATCCAGCGGGGGTAAATGAGCAGTTCTTC CSARDPAGVNEQFF
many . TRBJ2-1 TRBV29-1 TGCAGCGTTAAAAGGGACCTAAGCTCCTACAATGAGCAGTTCTTC CSVKRDLSSYNEQFF
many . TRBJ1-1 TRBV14 TGTGCCAGCAGCCAAGGTCGAGGTACTGAAGCTTTCTTT CASSQGRGTEAFF
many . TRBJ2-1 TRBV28 TGTGCCAGCAAAGCCGGGCTTGAGCAGTTCTTC CASKAGLEQFF
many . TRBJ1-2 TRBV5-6 TGTGCCAGCAGCCTGGAACGGAACTATGGCTACACCTTC CASSLERNYGYTF
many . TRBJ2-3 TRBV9 TGTGCCAGCAGCGGGGGGGACATCAGCACAGATACGCAGTATTTT CASSGGDISTDTQYF
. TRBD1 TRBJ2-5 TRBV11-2 TGTGCCGGCAGCTTCCGGCGGGGAGCCGGGACAGGGGAACGGGAGACCCAGTACTTC CAGSFRRGAGTGERETQYF
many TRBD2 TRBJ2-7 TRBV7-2 TGTGCCAGCAGCCCCATTACTAGCGTACTACGCGAGCAGTACTTC CASSPITSVLREQYF
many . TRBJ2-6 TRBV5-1 TGCGCCAGCAGCTTGAGCAATAGGACCTCTGGGGCCAACGTCCTGACTTTC CASSLSNRTSGANVLTF
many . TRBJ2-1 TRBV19 TGTGCCAGTGGGCCAGCCTTAGGACGTGAGCAGTTCTTC CASGPALGREQFF
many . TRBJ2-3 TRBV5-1 TGCGCCAGCAGCGAACAGGGAACAGATACGCAGTATTTT CASSEQGTDTQYF
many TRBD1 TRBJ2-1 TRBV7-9 TGTGCCAGCAGCCCCGGACAGGGATTGACCTACAATGAGCAGTTCTTC CASSPGQGLTYNEQFF